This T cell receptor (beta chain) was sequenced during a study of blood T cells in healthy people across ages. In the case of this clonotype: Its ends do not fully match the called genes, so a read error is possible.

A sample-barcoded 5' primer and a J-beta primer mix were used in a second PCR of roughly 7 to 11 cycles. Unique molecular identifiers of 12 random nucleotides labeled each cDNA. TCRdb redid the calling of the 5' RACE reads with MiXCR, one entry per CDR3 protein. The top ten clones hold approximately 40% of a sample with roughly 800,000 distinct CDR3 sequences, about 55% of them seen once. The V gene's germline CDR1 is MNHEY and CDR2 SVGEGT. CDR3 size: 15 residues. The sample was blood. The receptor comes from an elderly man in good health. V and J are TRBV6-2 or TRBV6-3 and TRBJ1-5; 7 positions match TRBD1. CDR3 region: CACSGGTVGKQPQHF. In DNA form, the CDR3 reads TGTGCCTGCAGTGGAGGGACAGTCGGAAAACAGCCCCAGCATTTT.